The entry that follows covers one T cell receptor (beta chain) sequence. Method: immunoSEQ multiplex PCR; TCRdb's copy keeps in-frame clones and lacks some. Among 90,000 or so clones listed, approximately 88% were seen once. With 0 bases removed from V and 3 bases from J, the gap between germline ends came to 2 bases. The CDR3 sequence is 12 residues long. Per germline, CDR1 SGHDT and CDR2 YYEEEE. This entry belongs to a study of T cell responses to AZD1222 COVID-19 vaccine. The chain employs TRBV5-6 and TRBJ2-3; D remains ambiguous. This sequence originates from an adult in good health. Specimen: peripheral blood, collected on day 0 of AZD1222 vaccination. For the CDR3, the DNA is TGTGCCAGCAGCTTGGAAACAGATACGCAGTATTTT. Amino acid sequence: CASSLETDTQYF.